This T cell receptor beta chain is drawn from a study of identical twins. All donors were healthy Caucasians. J gave up 5 bases and V 6 bases, and 9 bases lay outside the gene matches. This CDR3 region has 15 residues. Findings and caveats of the study: Conclusions were drawn cross-sectionally by statistical analysis, without following the same donors. Part of the zero-insertion signal could reflect confounding by invariant MAIT and iNKT cells.

cDNA carried unique molecular identifiers, and a universal primer site was added by template switching. TCRdb independently ran MiXCR on the 5' RACE reads; one entry per CDR3 protein. This table holds roughly 750,000 distinct CDR3 sequences, approximately 21% found once. Turning to this clonotype: Its antigen remains unknown.

In addition, the sample was reused for a study of T cells expressing NK-cell markers.

The material sequenced was PBMCs. This chain joins TRBV12-3 or TRBV12-4 and TRBJ2-3, with 9 bases fitting TRBD2. The sequence derives from a woman between 18 and 30 years old in good health. The CDR3 DNA follows: TGTGCCAGCAGACGCGGGGGGGCTTCGGGAGATACGCAGTATTTT. This sequence encodes CASRRGGASGDTQYF.